A selection of T cell receptor beta chains follows, all from one sample in a study of shared clonotypes between healthy human individuals. Clones were read by immunoSEQ multiplex PCR, and TCRdb kept only the in-frame ones, dropping some. The table has nearly 2 million clones, less than 95% seen once; the top ten hold approximately 1%. Sequencing was carried out using naive CD8+ T cells sorted from blood. The receptors come from a man between 18 and 29 years old in good health. The CDR3 runs from the conserved cysteine through the conserved F or W. The D gene is left open where the match is weak. Clone size, where shown, is once, few, many, or a class for clones that have expanded.

CDR3aa,CDR3nt,j_gene,d_gene,abundance,v_gene
CASSVGGGTYEQYF,TGTGCCAGCAGCGTAGGGGGAGGAACGTACGAGCAGTACTTC,TRBJ2-7,.,.,TRBV9
CALQGGVAQYF,TGTGCCCTTCAGGGCGGAGTGGCCCAGTACTTC,TRBJ2-5,.,.,TRBV30
CASSQGARDTNYEQYF,TGTGCCAGCAGCCAAGGGGCCCGGGACACCAACTACGAGCAGTACTTC,TRBJ2-7,.,.,TRBV14
CSARGYEQFF,TGCAGCGCGCGGGGGTACGAGCAGTTCTTC,TRBJ2-1,TRBD2,.,TRBV29-1
CASSVEGEAHYNSPLHF,TGTGCCAGCAGCGTAGAAGGGGAGGCCCACTATAATTCACCCCTCCACTTT,TRBJ1-6,.,.,TRBV9
CASSLAGQVGAFF,TGTGCCAGCAGCTTAGCGGGACAGGTGGGAGCTTTCTTT,TRBJ1-1,TRBD1,.,TRBV11-2
CAISDASVRGETQYF,TGTGCCATCAGTGATGCTAGCGTGAGGGGGGAGACCCAGTACTTC,TRBJ2-5,.,.,TRBV10-3
CAWSVGTSSTDTQYF,TGTGCCTGGAGCGTAGGGACTAGCTCCACAGATACGCAGTATTTT,TRBJ2-3,TRBD2,.,TRBV30
CSVCSELDIYEQYF,TGCAGCGTTTGCAGCGAATTAGATATCTACGAGCAGTACTTC,TRBJ2-7,.,.,TRBV29-1
CASSLGTSSYNEQFF,TGCGCCAGCAGCTTGGGGACTAGCAGCTACAATGAGCAGTTCTTC,TRBJ2-1,TRBD2,.,TRBV5-1
CASSLDRDRVGDTQYF,TGCGCCAGCAGCTTGGACCGGGACAGGGTAGGAGATACGCAGTATTTT,TRBJ2-3,TRBD1,.,TRBV5-1
CASSQVTSYNEQFF,TGCGCCAGCAGCCAAGTTACCAGCTACAATGAGCAGTTCTTC,TRBJ2-1,.,.,TRBV4-3
CASSPRGVSTDTQYF,TGCGCCAGCAGCCCGCGGGGGGTAAGCACAGATACGCAGTATTTT,TRBJ2-3,TRBD2,.,TRBV5-1
CASSLRLASGSTDTQYF,TGTGCCAGCAGCTTGAGACTAGCTAGTGGGAGCACAGATACGCAGTATTTT,TRBJ2-3,TRBD2,.,TRBV5-6
CASSNTGGTGELFF,TGTGCCAGCAGTAATACAGGGGGTACCGGGGAGCTGTTTTTT,TRBJ2-2,TRBD1,.,TRBV6-5
CASQGLAGVSEQFF,TGTGCCAGCCAGGGACTAGCGGGAGTGAGTGAGCAGTTCTTC,TRBJ2-1,TRBD2,.,TRBV27
CASSLDFIDREEPGNGYTF,TGTGCCAGCAGCTTAGACTTTATAGACAGGGAGGAACCTGGAAATGGCTACACCTTC,TRBJ1-2,TRBD1,.,TRBV7-8
CAIDRGLYGYTF,TGTGCCATAGACAGGGGGCTTTATGGCTACACCTTC,TRBJ1-2,TRBD1,.,TRBV10-3
CASSLGQGLYTEAFF,TGCGCCAGCAGCTTGGGACAGGGGCTATATACTGAAGCTTTCTTT,TRBJ1-1,TRBD1,once,TRBV5-1
CASSEEFWGNTEAFF,TGTGCCAGCAGTGAAGAGTTTTGGGGGAACACTGAAGCTTTCTTT,TRBJ1-1,.,.,TRBV6-1
CASSSGQDHYEQYF,TGTGCCAGCAGTTCGGGACAGGATCACTACGAGCAGTACTTC,TRBJ2-7,TRBD1,.,TRBV27
CASSFTEGDVTEAFF,TGTGCCAGCAGTTTCACCGAAGGGGATGTCACTGAAGCTTTCTTT,TRBJ1-1,.,.,TRBV28
CASGQGALNTEAFF,TGTGCCAGCGGACAGGGGGCCTTGAACACTGAAGCTTTCTTT,TRBJ1-1,TRBD1,once,TRBV27
CASSVAAGTGAEQYF,TGTGCCAGCAGCGTAGCAGCCGGGACAGGGGCCGAGCAGTACTTC,TRBJ2-7,TRBD1,.,TRBV9
CASNGQGYNEQFF,TGTGCCTCCAACGGACAGGGTTACAATGAGCAGTTCTTC,TRBJ2-1,TRBD1,.,TRBV10-3
CASSQGLAGGVYEQYF,TGCGCCAGCAGCCAAGGACTAGCGGGAGGGGTATACGAGCAGTACTTC,TRBJ2-7,TRBD2,.,TRBV4-3
CASSYREGTNTEAFF,TGTGCCAGCAGTTACCGGGAAGGGACGAACACTGAAGCTTTCTTT,TRBJ1-1,.,.,TRBV6-5
CSVAGQDNEKLFF,TGCAGCGTCGCGGGGCAGGATAATGAAAAACTGTTTTTT,TRBJ1-4,.,.,TRBV29-1
CASSPWDSGYTF,TGTGCCAGCAGCCCTTGGGACTCTGGCTACACCTTC,TRBJ1-2,.,.,TRBV5-6
CASSDPQGPYNSPLHF,TGTGCCAGCAGCGACCCACAGGGCCCCTATAATTCACCCCTCCACTTT,TRBJ1-6,.,.,TRBV5-5
CASSFPGQGFDNEQFF,TGCGCCAGCAGCTTTCCGGGACAGGGCTTCGACAATGAGCAGTTCTTC,TRBJ2-1,TRBD1,.,TRBV5-1
CASSLTGNTEAFF,TGTGCCAGCAGCTTGACAGGGAACACTGAAGCTTTCTTT,TRBJ1-1,.,.,TRBV11-2
CASSLSGANYGYTF,TGTGCCAGCAGTTTATCTGGGGCTAACTATGGCTACACCTTC,TRBJ1-2,.,.,TRBV27
CASSTDPGGGLWNTIYF,TGTGCCAGCAGTACAGACCCAGGGGGAGGTCTTTGGAACACCATATATTTT,TRBJ1-3,TRBD1,.,TRBV2
CAWRVWTYEQYF,TGTGCCTGGAGAGTCTGGACCTACGAGCAGTACTTC,TRBJ2-7,.,once,TRBV30
CASSLLNTEAFF,TGTGCCAGCAGTTTATTAAACACTGAAGCTTTCTTT,TRBJ1-1,.,once,TRBV28
CASQSWTGSASPLHF,TGTGCCAGCCAGAGTTGGACAGGGTCAGCTTCACCCCTCCACTTT,TRBJ1-6,TRBD1,.,TRBV27
CASSQSVPPGRGSNQPQHF,TGCGCCAGCAGTCAATCGGTACCCCCTGGACGGGGTAGCAATCAGCCCCAGCATTTT,TRBJ1-5,.,once,TRBV23-1
CASSESGGGTYEQYF,TGCGCCAGCAGTGAGTCAGGCGGGGGCACCTACGAGCAGTACTTC,TRBJ2-7,.,.,TRBV10-2
CASSASGSGNTIYF,TGTGCCAGTAGTGCGTCGGGCTCTGGAAACACCATATATTTT,TRBJ1-3,.,few,TRBV19
CASSPNPGDTTSRQTSTDTQYF,TGTGCCAGCAGCCCTAACCCCGGGGACACGACTAGCCGACAAACTAGCACAGATACGCAGTATTTT,TRBJ2-3,.,once,TRBV4-2
CASSPPAFLYYYGYTF,TGTGCCAGCAGTCCCCCGGCCTTCCTTTACTACTATGGCTACACCTTC,TRBJ1-2,.,.,TRBV28
CASSYSDSENYEQYF,TGTGCCAGCAGTTACTCCGACAGTGAGAACTACGAGCAGTACTTC,TRBJ2-7,.,once,TRBV6-6
CASSYFTTGASYNSPLHF,TGTGCCAGCAGTTACTTTACGACAGGGGCCAGCTATAATTCACCCCTCCACTTT,TRBJ1-6,TRBD1,.,TRBV27
CASSQDHQGGSNQPQHF,TGCGCCAGCAGCCAAGATCATCAGGGTGGGAGCAATCAGCCCCAGCATTTT,TRBJ1-5,.,.,TRBV4-3
CASSTPGQDENAYGYTF,TGTGCCAGCAGCACTCCGGGACAGGATGAGAACGCCTATGGCTACACCTTC,TRBJ1-2,TRBD1,.,TRBV7-9
CASSPYSGGSYEQYF,TGTGCCAGCAGTCCCTATAGCGGGGGATCCTACGAGCAGTACTTC,TRBJ2-7,TRBD2,.,TRBV28
CASSVTAGPNEKLFF,TGTGCCAGTAGCGTGACGGCAGGGCCTAATGAAAAACTGTTTTTT,TRBJ1-4,.,.,TRBV19
CASSLGGTRTDTQYF,TGTGCCAGCAGCTTAGGAGGCACACGCACAGATACGCAGTATTTT,TRBJ2-3,.,.,TRBV7-9
CAWSPGINTYEQYF,TGTGCCTGGAGTCCCGGAATCAACACCTACGAGCAGTACTTC,TRBJ2-7,.,once,TRBV30
CATGRGDEQYF,TGTGCCACCGGGCGGGGGGACGAGCAGTACTTC,TRBJ2-7,TRBD2,.,TRBV6-4
CASSDETVYYEQYF,TGTGCCAGCAGCGACGAGACAGTCTACTACGAGCAGTACTTC,TRBJ2-7,.,.,TRBV7-9
CASSLGASTDTQYF,TGTGCCAGCAGCTTGGGAGCTAGCACAGATACGCAGTATTTT,TRBJ2-3,.,.,TRBV5-6
CAWSHGTGGFEQYF,TGTGCCTGGAGTCATGGGACAGGGGGCTTCGAGCAGTACTTC,TRBJ2-7,TRBD1,.,TRBV30
CASSDAGMWDTEAFF,TGTGCCAGCAGTGACGCGGGGATGTGGGACACTGAAGCTTTCTTT,TRBJ1-1,.,once,TRBV6-1
CASSLSFPGTEIHNEQFF,TGTGCCAGCAGTTTATCTTTCCCCGGGACAGAGATACACAATGAGCAGTTCTTC,TRBJ2-1,TRBD1,.,TRBV28
CASSPGQGTYEQYF,TGTGCCAGCAGCCCGGGACAGGGGACTTACGAGCAGTACTTC,TRBJ2-7,TRBD1,.,TRBV13